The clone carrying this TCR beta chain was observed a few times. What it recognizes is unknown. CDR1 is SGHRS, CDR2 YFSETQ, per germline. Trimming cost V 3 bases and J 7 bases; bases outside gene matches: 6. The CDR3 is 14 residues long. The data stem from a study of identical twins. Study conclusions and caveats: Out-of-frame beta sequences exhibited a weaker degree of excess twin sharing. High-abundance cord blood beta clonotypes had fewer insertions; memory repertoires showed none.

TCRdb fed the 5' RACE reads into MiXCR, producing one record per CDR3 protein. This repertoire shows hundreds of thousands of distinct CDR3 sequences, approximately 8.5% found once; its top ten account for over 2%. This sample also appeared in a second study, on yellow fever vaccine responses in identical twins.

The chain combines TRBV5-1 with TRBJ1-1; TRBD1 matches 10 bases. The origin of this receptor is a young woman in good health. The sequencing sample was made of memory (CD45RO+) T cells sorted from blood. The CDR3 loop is CASSSGQGISEAFF. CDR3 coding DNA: TGCGCCAGCAGCTCGGGACAGGGGATAAGTGAAGCTTTCTTT.